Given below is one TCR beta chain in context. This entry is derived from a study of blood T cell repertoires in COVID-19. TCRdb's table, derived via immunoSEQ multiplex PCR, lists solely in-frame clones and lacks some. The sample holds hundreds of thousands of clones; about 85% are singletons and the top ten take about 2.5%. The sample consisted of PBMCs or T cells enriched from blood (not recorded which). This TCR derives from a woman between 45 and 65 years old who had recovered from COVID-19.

In nucleotides, the CDR3 is TGTGCTAGTGGTCTCCAGGGTCCCTACAATGAGCAGTTCTTC. This translates into CASGLQGPYNEQFF. This rearrangement joins TRBV12-5 to TRBJ2-1; possible D gene TRBD1, 5 bases. Looked up from germline, CDR1 is LGHNT and CDR2 is FRNRAP. There are 14 residues in the CDR3. The V gene lost 5 bases and the J gene lost 2 bases, with 10 bases spanning the gap. Full variable domain (rest looked up from reference TRBV12-5 and TRBJ2-1): DARVTQTPRHKVTEMGQEVTMRCQPILGHNTVFWYRQTMMQGLELLAYFRNRAPLDDSGMPKDRFSAEMPDATLATLKIQPSEPRDSAVYFCASGLQGPYNEQFFGPGTRLTVL.